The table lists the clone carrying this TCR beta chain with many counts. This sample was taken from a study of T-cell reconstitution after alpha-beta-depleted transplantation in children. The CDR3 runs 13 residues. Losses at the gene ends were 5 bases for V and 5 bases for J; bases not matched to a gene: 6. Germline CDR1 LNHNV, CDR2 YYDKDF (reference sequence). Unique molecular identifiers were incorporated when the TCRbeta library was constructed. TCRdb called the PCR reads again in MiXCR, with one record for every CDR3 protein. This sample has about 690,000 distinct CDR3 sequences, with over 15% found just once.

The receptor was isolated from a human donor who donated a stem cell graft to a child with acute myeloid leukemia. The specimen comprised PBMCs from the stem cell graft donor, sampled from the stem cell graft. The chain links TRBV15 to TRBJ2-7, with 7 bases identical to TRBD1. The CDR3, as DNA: TGTGCCACCAGCCCAGCCACAGGGGACGAGCAGTACTTC. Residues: CATSPATGDEQYF. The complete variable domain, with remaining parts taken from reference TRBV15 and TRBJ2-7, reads DAMVIQNPRYQVTQFGKPVTLSCSQTLNHNVMYWYQQKSSQAPKLLFHYYDKDFNNEADTPDNFQSRRPNTSFCFLDIRSPGLGDTAMYLCATSPATGDEQYFGPGTRLTVT.